This TCR beta chain was recorded in a study of shared clonotypes between healthy human individuals. Study at large: Serving as donors were two women and a few men, whose ages spanned 18 to 49. Broader study findings: Even with large depth, rarefaction showed that sorted-subset sequencing was incomplete.

Per the original data handling: ImmunoSEQ junction-only sequences lacked quality scores, so their filtering differed. The method was immunoSEQ multiplex PCR; TCRdb's version includes in-frame clones alone and lacks a portion of them. That table gives V, J and clone size, and the DNA gave D and trimming. The sample shows 170,000 or so clones, approximately 62% of them seen only once. Details on this clone: As yet, its antigen is unknown.

V lost 3 bases, J lost 4 bases, and 6 bases stayed unmatched. The CDR3 covers 14 residues. Germline-derived CDR1 and CDR2 are SGHTS and YDEGEE. The source material was memory CD4+ T cells sorted from blood. Documented subset: CD45RA-negative fraction. The V gene is TRBV5-8, the J gene TRBJ1-2, with 7 bases aligning to TRBD1. The clonotype was recovered from a man aged 25 to 40 in good health. Here the CDR3 reads CASSSGTAVYGYTF. For the CDR3, the DNA is TGTGCCAGCAGCTCCGGGACAGCCGTCTATGGCTACACCTTC.